The source of this TCR beta chain is a study of cytomegalovirus exposure and HLA in healthy donors. The V gene's germline CDR1 is SGHTA and CDR2 FQGTGA. The CDR3 contains 14 residues. Primers for the PCR totalled 60 Vbeta and 13 Jbeta. Here immunoSEQ multiplex PCR was the method, and the copy in TCRdb shows in-frame clones only, minus some. Here the sample spans roughly 160,000 clones, 80% being singletons. Study results and caveats: In a later analysis, the majority of CMV-associated beta chains seemingly showed HLA restriction. The authors later found TCR association rates varying by HLA locus, with DRB1 most and HLA-C fewest.

Remarks on this clone: The antigen remains unidentified. A read error may account for a junction end that differs from germline.

The clonotype originates from a man aged 25 to 40 in good health and CMV-seronegative. J is TRBJ2-3 and V is TRBV7-3; 7 bases are shared with TRBD2. Sequences were obtained from PBMCs. CDR3: CASSYSGVTGTQYF. CDR3 DNA sequence: TGTGCCAGCAGCTACAGCGGGGTCACAGGTACGCAGTATTTT.